The clone carrying this T cell receptor beta chain occurred a few times. This sample was taken from a study of regulatory T cells in long-lasting Graves disease. Turning to the study itself: More than 5 years of antithyroid drugs with positive TSH receptor antibodies defined persistent Graves' disease.

The authors built TCR beta libraries using iRepertoire HTBI primers and Arm-PCR of CDR3 regions. In the original processing: Identified segments across samples numbered some 62 TRBV and more than 12 TRBJ. TCRdb recomputed calls from the multiplex PCR reads with MiXCR, one row per CDR3 protein. TCRdb's processing, not the authors', yielded these V and J calls. Here the sample spans roughly 400,000 distinct CDR3 sequences, more than 20% being singletons. CDR1 is MNHEY, CDR2 SMNVEV, per germline (reference sequence). CDR3 length: 15 residues. Trimming cost V 5 bases and J 2 bases, with 16 bases left between them. Time point meaning: persistent/refractory GD, antithyroid drugs over 5 years with positive TRAb. RNA extracted from PBMCs served as the sequencing template.

This receptor was taken from a female donor with Graves disease. The genes are TRBV27 and TRBJ2-7; D perhaps matches TRBD1 (6 bases). The specimen comprised peripheral blood mononuclear cells (PBMCs), sampled when the disease was refractory, from a patient treated with antithyroid drugs. CDR3 DNA sequence: TGTGCCAGCAGTCCTACAGGGCCTATAACCTACGAGCAGTACTTC. Translating gives CASSPTGPITYEQYF.